Following are 14 T cell receptor beta chains from one sample sequenced in a study of cytomegalovirus exposure and HLA in healthy donors. PCR used 60 Vbeta primers and 13 Jbeta primers. TCRdb's copy holds only in-frame clones and misses some; the assay was immunoSEQ multiplex PCR. The sample lists approximately 150,000 clones; around two thirds were seen once. Sample: PBMCs. The receptors stem from a man aged 50-60 years in good health and CMV-seronegative.

V and J are TRBV7-9 and TRBJ1-2; D might be TRBD1 (5 bases). Trimming removed 11 bases from V and 2 bases from J, with 12 bases in between. CDR1 and CDR2 from the germline V gene are SEHNR and FQNEAQ (reference sequence). The CDR3 is made up of 12 amino acids. CDR3 nucleotide sequence: TGTGCCGAATCGCGGGGGAACTATGGCTACACCTTC. As protein: CAESRGNYGYTF.

The chain links TRBV7-2 to TRBJ2-5; D is perhaps TRBD1 (6 bases). This CDR3 has 14 residues. Trimming left V 2 bases short and J 4 bases short, with 11 bases between. The germline V gene encodes CDR1 SGHTA and CDR2 FQGNSA. The CDR3 protein is CASSLSGVRETQYF. The CDR3 nucleotides are TGTGCCAGCAGCTTATCAGGGGTTCGAGAGACCCAGTACTTC.

This clone was seen only a few times. The chain recombines TRBV5-6 with TRBJ1-2; 7 bases are a match to TRBD1. The CDR3 runs 15 residues. CDR1 SGHDT and CDR2 YYEEEE come from the germline V gene. V was pared by 0 bases and J by 3 bases, with 5 bases of the junction left unmatched. The CDR3 loop is CASSLGARGYYGYTF. For the CDR3, the DNA is TGTGCCAGCAGCTTGGGCGCCAGGGGGTACTATGGCTACACCTTC.

The chain recombines TRBV4-3 with TRBJ1-2; D may be TRBD1 (5 bases). The length of the CDR3 is 13 residues. Trimming pared 6 bases from V and 1 base from J, leaving 9 bases between. In germline, CDR1 is LGHNA, CDR2 YSLEER. The CDR3 coding sequence is TGCGCCAGCAGTCCAGACAGTAACTATGGCTACACCTTC. Encoded protein: CASSPDSNYGYTF.

V is TRBV28 and J is TRBJ1-5, with 10 bases aligning to TRBD1. This CDR3 spans 15 amino acids. Per the germline V gene, CDR1 is MDHEN and CDR2 is SYDVKM. After removal of 5 bases from V and 6 bases from J, the junction contained 7 bases not matched to a gene. CDR3 DNA sequence: TGTGCCAGCAGTCCTACAGGACAGGGGGGTCAGCCCCAGCATTTT. Translation gives CASSPTGQGGQPQHF.

The chain employs TRBV7-2 and TRBJ2-2; 7 bases line up with TRBD1. This CDR3 comprises 15 residues. Germline CDR1 SGHTA, CDR2 FQGNSA. V trimming: 1 base; J trimming: 4 bases; junction bases outside the gene matches: 3. The DNA of the CDR3 is TGTGCCAGCAGCTTAGTGGCAGGGGGCACCGGGGAGCTGTTTTTT. This codes for CASSLVAGGTGELFF.

The genes are TRBV6-1 and TRBJ2-4; TRBD1 might be the D (6 bases). This CDR3 region has 15 residues. Germline V gives CDR1 MNHNS, CDR2 SASEGT. The V and J ends lost 8 bases and 0 bases respectively, with 14 bases between them. Here the CDR3 DNA reads TGTGCCAGCCACACGACAGGACTAGCCAAAAACATTCAGTACTTC. Translation gives CASHTTGLAKNIQYF.

V and J are TRBV5-6 and TRBJ2-7; D is unclear. Germline CDR1 and CDR2: SGHDT and YYEEEE. This CDR3 comprises 12 residues. Trimming shortened V by 3 bases and J by 2 bases, and 6 bases separated the two germline ends. The CDR3 sequence is CASSWATYEQYF. The CDR3 DNA follows: TGTGCCAGCAGCTGGGCCACCTACGAGCAGTACTTC.

This chain uses TRBV7-9 with TRBJ2-2; 8 bases match TRBD1. The ends lost 1 base at V and 5 bases at J; junction bases unmatched: 3. The CDR3 runs to 15 residues. Germline V gene sequence: CDR1 SEHNR, CDR2 FQNEAQ (reference sequence). In nucleotides, the CDR3 is TGTGCCAGCAGCTTAGTTGACAGGGGAACCGGGGAGCTGTTTTTT. Translating it yields CASSLVDRGTGELFF.

The rearrangement uses TRBV15 and TRBJ1-4, with D perhaps TRBD1 (5 bases). The CDR3 extends over 17 amino acids. The germline V gene encodes CDR1 LNHNV and CDR2 YYDKDF (reference sequence). V was cut by 5 bases and J by 7 bases, with 23 bases left in between. The CDR3 DNA sequence: TGTGCCACCAGCGGAGGGACTTTCCGCGGGTCAGGTGAAAAACTGTTTTTT. Translated: CATSGGTFRGSGEKLFF.

The chain has TRBV6-6 and TRBJ2-1; TRBD2 agrees at 14 bases. Unmatched junction bases numbered 5, after V lost 4 bases and J lost 6 bases. Germline V gene data show CDR1 as MNHNY and CDR2 as SVGAGI (reference sequence). The CDR3 is 16 amino acids. In DNA form, the CDR3 reads TGTGCCAGCAGTTCCCTGGGACTAGCGGGGGTCAATGAGCAGTTCTTC. This sequence encodes CASSSLGLAGVNEQFF.

The rearrangement uses TRBV7-6 and TRBJ2-1; the match to TRBD1 covers 8 bases. This CDR3 spans 16 amino acids. V lost 3 bases to trimming and J lost 0 bases; unmatched junction nucleotides: 4. The germline V gene has CDR1 SGHVS and CDR2 FNYEAQ. CDR3: CASSLGDRNSYNEQFF. Here the CDR3 DNA reads TGTGCCAGCAGCTTGGGGGACAGGAACTCCTACAATGAGCAGTTCTTC.

V is TRBV5-4 and J is TRBJ2-5, with TRBD2 as a possible D gene (6 bases). CDR3 length: 15 amino acids. Deletions cut 2 bases from V and 5 bases from J, with 16 bases between. Germline values: CDR1 SGHNT, CDR2 YYREEE (reference sequence). CDR3 protein: CASSFGAGGMETQYF. For the CDR3, the DNA is TGTGCCAGCAGCTTCGGGGCGGGCGGGATGGAGACCCAGTACTTC.

The chain joins TRBV6-5 to TRBJ2-7; TRBD1 agrees at 7 bases. The V segment lost 2 bases and the J segment 12 bases; nucleotides outside the gene matches: 16. The CDR3 has 15 amino acids. Germline V lookup: CDR1 MNHEY, CDR2 SVGAGI. CDR3 amino acids: CASSYRQGGPGISYF. DNA of the CDR3: TGTGCCAGCAGTTACCGACAGGGCGGTCCCGGGATATCGTACTTC.